This is a list of T cell receptor beta chains from one sample in a study of blood T cell repertoires in COVID-19. Method: immunoSEQ multiplex PCR; TCRdb's copy keeps in-frame clones and lacks some. The sample records about 210,000 clones, 65% to 90% being singletons. Sequenced sample: peripheral blood. The receptors here all came from a woman in her 70s with COVID-19, enrolled during active disease. CDR3s include the opening cysteine and the closing phenylalanine or tryptophan. The D gene is left open where the match is weak. Size is stated for part of the rows, as once, few or many counts, or as a class when the clone is expanded.

cdr3_aa cdr3_nt clone_size v_call d_call j_call
CASSRPGQRTDTQYF TGTGCCAGCAGTAGGCCGGGACAGCGCACAGATACGCAGTATTTT once TRBV6-5 TRBD1 TRBJ2-3
CASSHEPNYGYTF TGTGCCAGTAGTCACGAGCCCAACTATGGCTACACCTTC . TRBV19 . TRBJ1-2
CASSINWLFNYGYTF TGTGCCAGTAGTATTAATTGGCTTTTTAACTATGGCTACACCTTC . TRBV19 . TRBJ1-2
CASSQGQGRASTEAFF TGTGCCAGCAGCCAAGGACAGGGGAGGGCCAGCACTGAAGCTTTCTTT . TRBV3-1/TRBV3-2 TRBD1 TRBJ1-1
CASSPTGVVFLHF TGTGCCAGCAGCCCTACGGGGGTGGTATTCCTCCACTTT . TRBV3-1/TRBV3-2 . TRBJ1-6
CSVDVGGSTDTQYF TGCAGCGTCGATGTTGGAGGGAGCACAGATACGCAGTATTTT . TRBV29-1 . TRBJ2-3
CASSIARTSYGYTF TGTGCCAGTAGTATTGCCCGGACTTCTTATGGCTACACCTTC once TRBV19 . TRBJ1-2
CAWSVARDLGYTF TGTGCCTGGAGTGTGGCCAGGGATCTTGGCTACACCTTC . TRBV30 . TRBJ1-2
CASSLIPLEGAYTEAFF TGTGCCAGCAGCTTAATACCTTTGGAGGGGGCTTACACTGAAGCTTTCTTT once TRBV7-3 TRBD1 TRBJ1-1
CASSSTRQAGYGYTF TGTGCCAGCAGCTCCACCAGGCAGGCTGGCTATGGCTACACCTTC once TRBV11-2 . TRBJ1-2
CASSEARGIEAFF TGTGCCAGCAGTGAAGCGAGAGGGATTGAAGCTTTCTTT few TRBV6-1 . TRBJ1-1
CASSRTSGRYEQYF TGTGCCAGTAGTAGGACTAGCGGGAGGTACGAGCAGTACTTC . TRBV19 TRBD2 TRBJ2-7
CASSLASVNLNYGYTF TGTGCCAGCAGCTTAGCGTCCGTGAACTTGAACTATGGCTACACCTTC . TRBV7-2 . TRBJ1-2
CASSQYIGQGYYEQYF TGCGCCAGCAGCCAATATATAGGACAGGGTTACTACGAGCAGTACTTC . TRBV4-3 TRBD1 TRBJ2-7
CASGLPYGQGASGYTF TGTGCTAGTGGTTTGCCCTACGGACAGGGGGCAAGTGGCTACACCTTC . TRBV12-5 TRBD1 TRBJ1-2
CASSPGQGADYGYTF TGTGCCAGCAGCCCCGGACAGGGGGCTGACTATGGCTACACCTTC . TRBV7-2 TRBD1 TRBJ1-2
CASSYVGQSYGYTF TGTGCCAGCAGTTACGTGGGACAGTCCTATGGCTACACCTTC . TRBV6-5 TRBD1 TRBJ1-2
CASSQIAGASYEQYF TGTGCCAGCAGCCAAATAGCGGGGGCCTCCTACGAGCAGTACTTC . TRBV3-1/TRBV3-2 TRBD2 TRBJ2-7
CASSYIQETQYF TGTGCCAGCAGTTACATACAAGAGACCCAGTACTTC . TRBV2 . TRBJ2-5
CASSLAPQGSFSGSRSYNEQFF TGTGCCAGCAGCTTAGCCCCGCAGGGGTCTTTCAGCGGGAGTCGGTCCTACAATGAGCAGTTCTTC . TRBV7-2 TRBD2 TRBJ2-1
CASTPQGGTGLYEQYF TGTGCCAGCACTCCCCAAGGGGGGACAGGACTCTACGAGCAGTACTTC few TRBV2 TRBD1 TRBJ2-7
CASSLAPVEGRTEAFF TGTGCCAGCAGCTTAGCCCCGGTTGAGGGTCGGACTGAAGCTTTCTTT . TRBV7-9 . TRBJ1-1
CASSLQVYEKLFF TGTGCCAGCAGCTTACAGGTTTATGAAAAACTGTTTTTT . TRBV11-2 . TRBJ1-4
CASSVDIGGNTEAFF TGTGCCAGCAGCGTAGACATAGGGGGTAACACTGAAGCTTTCTTT . TRBV9 . TRBJ1-1
CASSLPRQRGGVIEQFF TGTGCCAGCAGCTTACCCCGCCAACGTGGCGGGGTGATTGAGCAGTTCTTC . TRBV7-3 . TRBJ2-1
CASSRSGGSNEQFF TGTGCCAGCAGCAGGAGCGGGGGGTCGAATGAGCAGTTCTTC . TRBV7-2 TRBD2 TRBJ2-1
CASSLVGTSQSPLHF TGTGCCAGCAGCCTAGTGGGGACATCACAATCACCCCTCCACTTT . TRBV7-2 . TRBJ1-6
CASSDRTGRNQPQHF TGTGCCAGCAGTGACAGGACAGGGAGGAATCAGCCCCAGCATTTT . TRBV6-2/TRBV6-3 TRBD1 TRBJ1-5
CSAGTGGTNTEAFF TGCAGCGCTGGGACAGGGGGGACGAACACTGAAGCTTTCTTT . TRBV29-1 TRBD1 TRBJ1-1
CASSFLISEGEQFF TGCGCCAGCAGCTTCTTAATCAGTGAGGGTGAGCAGTTCTTC . TRBV5-1 . TRBJ2-1
CASSVTGRLNNEQFF TGTGCCAGTAGTGTCACAGGGCGATTGAACAATGAGCAGTTCTTC . TRBV19 . TRBJ2-1
CASSREGVNSPLHF TGTGCCAGCAGCCGCGAGGGGGTTAATTCACCCCTCCACTTT . TRBV7-2 . TRBJ1-6
CATTTSTGILTGELFF TGTGCCACCACAACATCGACAGGGATCCTCACCGGGGAGCTGTTTTTT . TRBV15 TRBD1 TRBJ2-2
CASSIRSRLAGTYEQYF TGTGCCAGTAGTATAAGGAGCAGACTAGCGGGGACCTACGAGCAGTACTTC . TRBV19 TRBD2 TRBJ2-7
CATSTTGGGVYGYTF TGTGCCACCAGTACGACCGGGGGGGGAGTGTATGGCTACACCTTC . TRBV24-1 . TRBJ1-2
CASIGLETGNTEAFF TGTGCCAGCATCGGCCTCGAAACAGGTAACACTGAAGCTTTCTTT . TRBV2 . TRBJ1-1
CASSPRTGREYGYTF TGTGCCAGCAGCCCCCGGACAGGCCGGGAATATGGCTACACCTTC . TRBV11-3 TRBD1 TRBJ1-2
CASSLVVLNEQFF TGTGCCAGCAGCTTGGTAGTCCTTAATGAGCAGTTCTTC . TRBV5-6 . TRBJ2-1
CASSQGPVGSTDTQYF TGTGCCAGCTCACAGGGGCCCGTAGGGAGCACAGATACGCAGTATTTT once TRBV18 . TRBJ2-3
CASSSWTSGYNEQFF TGTGCCAGCAGCTCGTGGACTAGCGGGTACAATGAGCAGTTCTTC once TRBV7-2 TRBD2 TRBJ2-1
CASSLVGTDGGYTF TGTGCCAGCAGCTTAGTCGGGACAGATGGTGGCTACACCTTC . TRBV7-2 TRBD1 TRBJ1-2
CASSSGAGADTQYF TGCGCCAGCAGCTCGGGGGCGGGAGCAGATACGCAGTATTTT . TRBV5-1 . TRBJ2-3
CASSRVGGGHQSYEQYF TGTGCCAGCAGCCGAGTAGGTGGGGGACACCAGTCCTACGAGCAGTACTTC few TRBV5-6 . TRBJ2-7
CAISESTGGNSPLHF TGTGCCATCAGTGAGTCGACAGGAGGAAACTCACCCCTCCACTTT . TRBV10-3 . TRBJ1-6
CASSSNRDRENGYTF TGTGCCAGCAGCTCCAACCGGGACAGGGAAAATGGCTACACCTTC . TRBV5-4 TRBD1 TRBJ1-2
CASSLDSSGPSTDTQYF TGTGCCAGCAGCTTAGATAGTAGCGGGCCTTCCACAGATACGCAGTATTTT . TRBV11-3 TRBD2 TRBJ2-3
CASGTGGYGYTF TGTGCCAGTGGTACAGGGGGCTACGGCTACACCTTC . TRBV7-9 TRBD1 TRBJ1-2
CASSQETTPYEQYF TGCGCCAGCAGCCAAGAAACTACCCCTTACGAGCAGTACTTC . TRBV4-1 . TRBJ2-7
CATSRGRGLLNTEAFF TGTGCCACCAGCAGAGGCAGGGGCCTCTTGAACACTGAAGCTTTCTTT . TRBV15 . TRBJ1-1
CATSDTMETQYF TGTGCCACCAGTGATACAATGGAGACCCAGTACTTC . TRBV24-1 . TRBJ2-5
CASSLERQTEAFF TGTGCCAGCAGCTTAGAGCGGCAGACTGAAGCTTTCTTT . TRBV11-2 . TRBJ1-1
CAWSEGLAGYEQYF TGTGCCTGGAGTGAGGGACTAGCGGGGTACGAGCAGTACTTC . TRBV30 TRBD2 TRBJ2-7
CASSPGQGSNEKLFF TGTGCCAGTAGTCCCGGACAGGGGTCTAATGAAAAACTGTTTTTT . TRBV19 TRBD1 TRBJ1-4
CASSHTGPGEQYF TGTGCCAGTAGCCATACAGGCCCAGGGGAGCAGTACTTC . TRBV19 . TRBJ2-7
CASSQTGTKGHHSNQPQHF TGTGCCAGCAGTCAAACAGGAACAAAGGGACACCATAGCAATCAGCCCCAGCATTTT . TRBV7-8 . TRBJ1-5